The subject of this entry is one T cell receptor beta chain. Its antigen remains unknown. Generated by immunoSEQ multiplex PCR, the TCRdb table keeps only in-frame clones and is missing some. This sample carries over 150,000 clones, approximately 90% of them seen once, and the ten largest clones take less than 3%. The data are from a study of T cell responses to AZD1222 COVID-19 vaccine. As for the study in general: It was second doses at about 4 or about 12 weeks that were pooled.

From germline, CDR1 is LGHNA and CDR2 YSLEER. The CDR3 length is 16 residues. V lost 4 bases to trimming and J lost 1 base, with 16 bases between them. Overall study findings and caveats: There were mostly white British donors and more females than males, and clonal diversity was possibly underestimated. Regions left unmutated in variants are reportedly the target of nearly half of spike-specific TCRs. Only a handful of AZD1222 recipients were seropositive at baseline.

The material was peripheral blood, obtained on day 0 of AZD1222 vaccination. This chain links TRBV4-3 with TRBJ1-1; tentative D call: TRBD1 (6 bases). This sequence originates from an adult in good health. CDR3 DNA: TGCGCCAGCAGCCTCCTCGTTCCGGGACAGAACACTGAAGCTTTCTTT. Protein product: CASSLLVPGQNTEAFF.